This T cell receptor beta chain comes out of a study of human T cells and chemical hapten exposure. Across the whole study: The use of 2% DPC on about 2 cm by about 2 cm of upper inner arm skin constituted sensitization. Findings of the study overall: The study found expanded TCRs formed significantly more large CDR3 similarity clusters than controls.

This clonotype appeared a few times. Its target is unknown. Per the authors' pipeline: Counting gave a median of approximately 97,000 TCRs per sample, with values ranging from roughly 20,000 to 750,000. TCRdb recomputed calls from the RACE reads with MiXCR, one row per CDR3 protein. What appears here as the V and J calls and clone size reflects TCRdb's work, not the paper's. The sample contains 75,000 to 100,000 distinct CDR3 sequences, about 9.3% of which appear only once. Noted time point: patch test 2, 6 weeks after DPC sensitization. As to treatment: therapeutic diphenylcyclopropenone sensitization with weekly scalp DPC. Blood collection took place prior to placing each patch test. Germline CDR1 reads MGHRA; CDR2 reads YSYEKL. The CDR3 runs 15 residues. The V end was cut by 1 base, the J end by 4 bases, with 10 bases between.

Sequences were derived from whole blood, sampled in connection with sensitization to the hapten diphenylcyclopropenone (DPC). The J gene is TRBJ2-2, the V gene TRBV4-1; D is ambiguous. The sequence was collected from a woman aged 40 to 50 with alopecia areata. Some clones in this sample may be carry-over from other donors' samples. CDR3 residues: CASSQGGSFTGELFF. Here the CDR3 DNA reads TGCGCCAGCAGCCAAGGAGGCAGCTTCACCGGGGAGCTGTTTTTT.